This passage covers 18 T cell receptor beta chains from one sample sequenced in a study of T cell responses to AZD1222 COVID-19 vaccine. The assay was immunoSEQ multiplex PCR, and TCRdb's table has in-frame clones only and misses some. This sample has roughly 150,000 clones, with 80% to 95% found just once. The sample here was peripheral blood, taken 28 days after the second AZD1222 dose. Receptors originate from an adult who received the AZD1222 COVID-19 vaccine.

The chain carries TRBV18 and TRBJ2-1, with TRBD1 identical over 9 bases. The V segment lost 2 bases and the J segment 5 bases; nucleotides outside the gene matches: 10. Germline CDR1 and CDR2: KGHSH and LQKENI. The CDR3 length is 17 residues. The CDR3: CASSPSGQGTGNNEQFF. The CDR3, as DNA: TGTGCCAGCTCACCATCAGGTCAAGGGACAGGGAACAATGAGCAGTTCTTC. Full variable domain (outside the CDR3, taken from reference TRBV18 and TRBJ2-1): NAGVMQNPRHLVRRRGQEARLRCSPMKGHSHVYWYRQLPEEGLKFMVYLQKENIIDESGMPKERFSAEFPKEGPSILRIQQVVRGDSAAYFCASSPSGQGTGNNEQFFGPGTRLTVL.

V is TRBV7-9 and J is TRBJ1-1; weak D call: TRBD1 (5 bases). V was pared by 6 bases and J by 5 bases, with 13 bases between. Germline V gene data show CDR1 as SEHNR and CDR2 as FQNEAQ (reference sequence). The CDR3 loop spans 13 amino acids. CDR3 nucleotides: TGTGCCAGCAGTTTGCTAGGGGTGACTGAAGCTTTCTTT. Translating it yields CASSLLGVTEAFF.

This chain uses TRBV29-1 with TRBJ1-2; TRBD1 is a possible D gene (6 bases). In germline, CDR1 is SQVTM, CDR2 ANQGSEA. The CDR3 is 15 amino acids. Trimming shortened V by 4 bases and J by 3 bases, and 18 bases separated the two germline ends. CDR3 in DNA: TGCAGCGTTGGAGGGCGTGGGGACATACACTATGGCTACACCTTC. It specifies CSVGGRGDIHYGYTF.

The V and J genes are TRBV5-8 and TRBJ2-1; 10 bases fit TRBD2. Germline V lookup: CDR1 SGHTS, CDR2 YDEGEE. V trimming: 3 bases; J trimming: 10 bases; junction bases outside the gene matches: 10. The CDR3 loop spans 15 amino acids. The CDR3 is CASSSVPSGSPEQFF. CDR3 in DNA: TGTGCCAGCAGCTCCGTACCTAGCGGGAGCCCCGAGCAGTTCTTC.

This clone was seen more than once but under ten times. The V and J genes are TRBV5-6 and TRBJ2-5; tentative D call: TRBD1 (6 bases). Between the trimmed V and J ends, which lost 9 bases and 2 bases, there was a span of 14 bases. CDR3 length equals 13 residues. Germline V gene data show CDR1 as SGHDT and CDR2 as YYEEEE. The CDR3 DNA is TGTGCCAACCAGGGGAAGGGGCAAGAGACCCAGTACTTC. Amino acids: CANQGKGQETQYF.

The rearrangement joins TRBV29-1 to TRBJ1-1, with TRBD1 as a possible D gene (6 bases). V lost 2 bases to trimming and J lost 4 bases, with 14 bases between them. Germline V CDR1 and CDR2: SQVTM, ANQGSEA. The CDR3 loop spans 14 amino acids. The CDR3 DNA reads TGCAGCGTTGAATCGAAGGTGGGGGCCACTGAAGCTTTCTTT. It yields the protein CSVESKVGATEAFF.

This clone was observed a few times. V and J are TRBV28 and TRBJ1-4; 7 nucleotides line up with TRBD1. The CDR3 sequence is 17 residues long. Germline CDR1 and CDR2: MDHEN and SYDVKM. The J segment lost 0 bases and the V segment lost 2 bases, leaving 6 bases of the junction unmatched. The CDR3 DNA reads as TGTGCCAGCAGTTTAGGTACAGGGGACGCAACTAATGAAAAACTGTTTTTT. Translated, it gives CASSLGTGDATNEKLFF.

The chain recombines TRBV4-3 with TRBJ1-6; 10 bases align to TRBD1. This CDR3 comprises 17 residues. J lost 7 bases, V lost 0 bases, and 6 bases had no gene match. Germline-derived CDR1 and CDR2 are LGHNA and YSLEER. The CDR3 here is CASSQDLDRGWNSPLHF. CDR3 nucleotide sequence: TGCGCCAGCAGCCAAGATTTGGACAGGGGGTGGAATTCACCCCTCCACTTT.

The V gene is TRBV5-4, the J gene TRBJ1-1; no clear D. The germline V gene encodes CDR1 SGHNT and CDR2 YYREEE (reference sequence). This CDR3 comprises 12 residues. Trimming removed 5 bases from V and 1 base from J, with 6 bases in between. The CDR3 nucleotides are TGTGCCAGCAGGTCAAAGAACACTGAAGCTTTCTTT. This gives the protein CASRSKNTEAFF.

The chain employs TRBV9 and TRBJ2-1, with TRBD1 matching over 11 bases. Germline V gene lookup returns CDR1 SGDLS and CDR2 YYNGEE. J lost 8 bases, V lost 0 bases, and 10 bases had no gene match. The CDR3 has 17 residues. The CDR3 reads CASSVGRTGGGFHEQFF. CDR3 DNA: TGTGCCAGCAGCGTAGGAAGGACAGGGGGCGGTTTTCATGAGCAGTTCTTC.

The chain recombines TRBV6-5 with TRBJ1-1; D not resolved. From germline, CDR1 is MNHEY and CDR2 SVGAGI. The CDR3 length is 14 residues. V lost 5 bases and J 0 bases, leaving 10 bases between the germline ends. The CDR3 region is CASSQSGMNTEAFF. CDR3 nucleotide sequence: TGTGCCAGCAGTCAGTCGGGCATGAACACTGAAGCTTTCTTT.

The gene calls are TRBV12-5 and TRBJ1-5; the match to TRBD1 covers 7 bases. Germline V CDR1 and CDR2: LGHNT, FRNRAP. The CDR3 is made up of 14 amino acids. Trimming took 7 bases from V and 9 from J; bases not matched to a gene: 12. Here the CDR3 reads CASAGDRAVPPQHF. Here the CDR3 DNA reads TGTGCTAGTGCCGGGGACAGAGCCGTTCCGCCCCAGCATTTT. Using reference TRBV12-5 and TRBJ1-5 for the parts outside the CDR3, the full variable domain is DARVTQTPRHKVTEMGQEVTMRCQPILGHNTVFWYRQTMMQGLELLAYFRNRAPLDDSGMPKDRFSAEMPDATLATLKIQPSEPRDSAVYFCASAGDRAVPPQHFGDGTRLSIL.

This clone was observed once. The rearrangement links TRBV7-9 to TRBJ2-3, with D perhaps TRBD2 (6 bases). Trimming stripped 5 bases from V and 2 bases from J, with 14 bases between. The CDR3 has 15 residues. Looked up from germline, CDR1 is SEHNR and CDR2 is FQNEAQ (reference sequence). The CDR3 bases are TGTGCCAGCAGCCCCCGGGGACTGACCACAGATACGCAGTATTTT. Translated: CASSPRGLTTDTQYF.

The chain is built from TRBV7-3 and TRBJ1-1, with D hard to call. Germline V CDR1 and CDR2: SGHTA, FQGTGA. V lost 1 base and J lost 2, with 5 bases in between. This CDR3 region has 13 residues. DNA of the CDR3: TGTGCCAGCAGCTTAAACGTAAACACTGAAGCTTTCTTT. This translates into CASSLNVNTEAFF. Using reference TRBV7-3 and TRBJ1-1 for the parts outside the CDR3, the full variable domain is GAGVSQTPSNKVTEKGKYVELRCDPISGHTALYWYRQSLGQGPEFLIYFQGTGAADDSGLPNDRFFAVRPEGSVSTLKIQRTERGDSAVYLCASSLNVNTEAFFGQGTRLTVV.

This clone was detected once. The rearrangement uses TRBV18 and TRBJ1-1; 9 bases are a match to TRBD1. Germline CDR1 is KGHSH and CDR2 is LQKENI. V lost 2 bases and J lost 4; bases outside the gene matches: 8. CDR3 length: 16 amino acids. CDR3: CASSPAIGQGFTEAFF. In DNA form, the CDR3 reads TGTGCCAGCTCACCAGCAATCGGACAGGGGTTCACTGAAGCTTTCTTT.

The V call is TRBV4-3, the J call TRBJ2-6; D remains unclear. The CDR3 contains 17 residues. CDR1 and CDR2 from the germline V gene are LGHNA and YSLEER. Deletions cut 0 bases from V and 0 bases from J, with 9 bases between. The chain's CDR3 is CASSQDRGVSGANVLTF. In DNA, the CDR3 is TGCGCCAGCAGCCAAGATCGTGGAGTCTCTGGGGCCAACGTCCTGACTTTC.

The chain recombines TRBV19 with TRBJ2-5; tentative D call: TRBD1 (5 bases). Germline V lookup: CDR1 LNHDA, CDR2 SQIVND (reference sequence). The CDR3 spans 14 residues. Between the trimmed V and J ends, which lost 3 bases and 1 base, there was a span of 9 bases. DNA for the CDR3: TGTGCCAGTAGTATCGGGCAGGGCCAAGAGACCCAGTACTTC. Translation gives CASSIGQGQETQYF.

V and J are TRBV11-2 and TRBJ1-4; TRBD1 might be the D (5 bases). Germline CDR1 SGHAT, CDR2 FQNNGV. The V end was cut by 0 bases, the J end by 7 bases, with 9 bases between. This CDR3 is 14 amino acids long. The CDR3 region has the DNA TGTGCCAGCAGCTTAGATATCGGGGGTGAAAAACTGTTTTTT. Its translation: CASSLDIGGEKLFF.